The subject of this entry is one T cell receptor (beta chain). Its antigen is currently unknown. The sample originates from a study of cytomegalovirus exposure and HLA in healthy donors. Study-wide results and caveats: The investigators catalogued 150 to 200 TCR beta chains as cytomegalovirus-associated.

TCRdb's copy holds only in-frame clones and misses some; the assay was immunoSEQ multiplex PCR. The sample contains 150,000 to 200,000 clones, about 96% of which appear only once. V was shortened by 4 bases and J by 7 bases, with 17 bases between the two germline ends. The CDR3 totals 15 residues. Per germline, CDR1 SGHRS and CDR2 YFSETQ. V is TRBV5-1 and J is TRBJ1-4; no definite D call. This sequence was found in a woman younger than 35 in good health and CMV-seronegative. The specimen was PBMCs. The CDR3 DNA sequence: TGCGCCAGCAGCGCCTTCAGTTATCGGGGTGAAAAACTGTTTTTT. This encodes CASSAFSYRGEKLFF.